The source of this TCR beta chain is a study of blood T cell repertoires in COVID-19. About the research overall: Both acute and convalescent COVID-19 samples were obtained from the United States, Italy and Spain. Sample material is recorded as cDNA or gDNA derived from T cells, B-cell-depleted T cells, or PBMCs.

With 7 bases clipped from V and 5 bases from J, the junction kept 8 bases outside the gene matches. Germline V gene lookup returns CDR1 SNHLY and CDR2 FYNNEI. The CDR3 loop spans 14 amino acids. Clones were sequenced by immunoSEQ multiplex PCR, and TCRdb holds only the in-frame ones, with some missing. Of around 140,000 clones in the sample, 80% to 90% were seen once. This clone has a single count. Sequenced input: peripheral blood. This TCR derives from a man at least 80 years old with acute or convalescent COVID-19. The rearrangement joins TRBV2 to TRBJ2-1, with 7 nucleotides matching TRBD2. The CDR3 protein is CASNQREKNNEQFF. The CDR3, as DNA: TGTGCCAGCAATCAGCGGGAAAAGAACAATGAGCAGTTCTTC.